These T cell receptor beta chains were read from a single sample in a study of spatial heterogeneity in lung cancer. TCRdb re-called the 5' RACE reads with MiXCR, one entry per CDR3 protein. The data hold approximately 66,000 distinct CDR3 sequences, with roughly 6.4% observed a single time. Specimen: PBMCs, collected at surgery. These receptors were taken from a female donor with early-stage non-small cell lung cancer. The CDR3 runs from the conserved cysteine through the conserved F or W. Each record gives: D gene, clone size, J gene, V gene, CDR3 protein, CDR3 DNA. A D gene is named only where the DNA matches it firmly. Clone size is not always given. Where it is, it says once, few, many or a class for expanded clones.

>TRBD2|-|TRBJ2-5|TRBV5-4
CASSLGLAQRETQYF
TGTGCCAGCAGCTTGGGACTAGCGCAGCGAGAGACCCAGTACTTC
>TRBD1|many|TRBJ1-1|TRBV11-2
CASSPGTGARGTEAFF
TGTGCCAGCAGCCCGGGGACAGGGGCACGGGGCACTGAAGCTTTCTTT
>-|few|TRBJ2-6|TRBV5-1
CASSQSGDTGANVLTF
TGCGCCAGCAGTCAGTCCGGGGACACTGGGGCCAACGTCCTGACTTTC
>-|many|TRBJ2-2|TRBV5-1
CASSLGDFLNTGELFF
TGCGCCAGCAGCTTGGGGGACTTTCTGAACACCGGGGAGCTGTTTTTT
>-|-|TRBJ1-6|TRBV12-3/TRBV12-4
CASSLGGENSPLHF
TGTGCCAGCAGTTTAGGGGGGGAAAATTCACCCCTCCACTTT
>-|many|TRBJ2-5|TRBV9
CASSGAAGYETQYF
TGTGCCAGCAGTGGCGCGGCGGGTTACGAGACCCAGTACTTC
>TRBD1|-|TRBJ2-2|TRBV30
CAWTRDRGNTGELFF
TGTGCCTGGACCAGGGACAGGGGGAACACCGGGGAGCTGTTTTTT
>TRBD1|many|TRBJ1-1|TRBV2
CASSLGGVTEAFF
TGTGCCAGCAGTTTAGGGGGCGTCACTGAAGCTTTCTTT
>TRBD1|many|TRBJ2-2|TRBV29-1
CSVEARTGGFGELFF
TGCAGCGTTGAGGCAAGGACAGGGGGCTTCGGGGAGCTGTTTTTT
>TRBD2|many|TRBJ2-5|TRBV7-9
CASRRAGGDETQYF
TGTGCCAGCAGGAGAGCGGGAGGGGATGAGACCCAGTACTTC
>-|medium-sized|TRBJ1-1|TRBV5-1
CASSLGLNTEAFF
TGCGCCAGCAGCTTGGGTCTGAACACTGAAGCTTTCTTT
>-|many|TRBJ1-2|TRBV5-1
CASSLLGGTNYGYTF
TGCGCCAGCAGCTTATTAGGGGGAACGAACTATGGCTACACCTTC
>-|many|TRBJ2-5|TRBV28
CASSRSRQEKETQYF
TGTGCCAGCAGCCGTTCGAGACAGGAGAAAGAGACCCAGTACTTC
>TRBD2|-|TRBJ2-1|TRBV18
CASSPILAGRNEQFF
TGTGCCAGCTCACCCATACTAGCGGGACGGAATGAGCAGTTCTTC
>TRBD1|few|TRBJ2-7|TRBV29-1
CSVELSGSTGYYEQYF
TGCAGCGTTGAACTGTCGGGGTCGACAGGGTATTACGAGCAGTACTTC
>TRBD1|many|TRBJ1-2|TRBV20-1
CSARAPGTAYGYTF
TGCAGTGCTAGAGCCCCCGGGACAGCCTATGGCTACACCTTC